The T cell receptor beta chain described here comes from a study of T cells in women clearing cervical HPV infection. General study points: CIN3+ cases had significantly higher TCR richness than controls; evenness did not differ. Controls had more TRBV6-7 (about 0.16%) than cases (about 0.11%).

HPV was found by MY09/MY11 PCR and dot-blot genotyping. Some clones are missing from TCRdb's copy, which holds only in-frame ones; the method was immunoSEQ multiplex PCR. Its listing shows approximately 35,000 clones. Comments on this clone: What it binds is not known. The read finishes 3 residues shy of the CDR3 end, and the germline J gene is used to complete it.

The CDR3 sequence is 17 residues long. Germline loops: CDR1 ENHRY, CDR2 SYGVKD. The V segment lost 2 bases and the J segment 0 bases; nucleotides outside the gene matches: 4. The origin of this receptor is a woman between 18 and 70 years old with a cervical HPV16 infection that either progressed to CIN3+ or cleared (not recorded which). The chain couples TRBV10-3 to TRBJ1-6; 7 bases line up with TRBD1. The sample was blood buffy coat. The CDR3 loop is CAISELGQSSYNSPLHF. The covered CDR3 bases are TGTGCCATCAGTGAGCTGGGACAGAGCTCCTATAATTCACCC.